This T cell receptor (beta chain) was sequenced in a study of T cell responses to AZD1222 COVID-19 vaccine. Assay: immunoSEQ multiplex PCR; the TCRdb copy retains only in-frame clones and omits some. Here the sample spans about 130,000 clones, approximately 92% being singletons. Trimming shortened V by 4 bases and J by 7 bases, and 14 bases separated the two germline ends. Germline V gene sequence: CDR1 SNHLY, CDR2 FYNNEI. This CDR3 has 15 residues. The rearrangement joins TRBV2 to TRBJ1-6, with D unresolved. This receptor was obtained from an adult who received the AZD1222 COVID-19 vaccine. The sample in question was peripheral blood, obtained 28 days after the second AZD1222 dose. The DNA of the CDR3 is TGTGCCAGCAGTGGAGAGCCATATTCGAATTCACCCCTCCACTTT. Its protein is CASSGEPYSNSPLHF.